This TCR beta chain came from a study of cytomegalovirus exposure and HLA in healthy donors. As for the study in general: Unique TCRs from HLA-typed donors, 85 million to 100 million of them, were held in an early data release. Regarding the study as a whole: Roughly uniform depth of sequencing across donors was assumed in presence/absence analyses. Per published accounts, TCR beta sequences correctly predicted the HLA-A and HLA-B alleles of most subjects.

Use of 60 Vbeta and 13 Jbeta primers characterized the PCR. TCRdb's copy holds only in-frame clones and misses some; the assay was immunoSEQ multiplex PCR. The sample carries roughly 130,000 clones, less than 85% recorded once. To note about this clone: What it binds is unknown.

The source is a woman in her forties or fifties in good health and CMV-seropositive. The sequencing input was PBMCs.

CDR3 DNA: TGTGCCAGCACAGGTCCCACCTACGAGCAGTACTTC. It yields the protein CASTGPTYEQYF. This chain links TRBV6-1 with TRBJ2-7; D gene ambiguous. The CDR3 has 12 amino acids. Trimming took 7 bases from V and 2 from J, leaving 9 bases between them. Germline V lookup: CDR1 MNHNS, CDR2 SASEGT.